A single sample gave rise to the 18 T cell receptor beta chains below, sequenced in a study of T-cell memory formation after mild COVID-19. In TCRdb, the 5' RACE reads were re-called with MiXCR into one record per CDR3 protein. This table holds 250,000 to 300,000 distinct CDR3 sequences, 15% to 20% found once. What was sequenced was PBMCs or a T cell subset sorted from them (not recorded which). The origin of the receptors is a man aged 18 to 29 who had mild COVID-19 (a few samples of this study predate the infection). Cell type and time point are not known.

The gene calls are TRBV7-2 and TRBJ1-1; D gene ambiguous. The CDR3 is 15 amino acids. Trimming shortened V by 5 bases and J by 5 bases, and 18 bases separated the two germline ends. CDR1 is SGHTA, CDR2 FQGNSA, per germline. The chain's CDR3 is CASSLGASGGTEAFF. DNA of the CDR3: TGTGCCAGCAGCCTTGGTGCGTCGGGCGGAACTGAAGCTTTCTTT. The complete variable domain, with remaining parts taken from reference TRBV7-2 and TRBJ1-1, reads GAGVSQSPSNKVTEKGKDVELRCDPISGHTALYWYRQSLGQGLEFLIYFQGNSAPDKSGLPSDRFSAERTGGSVSTLTIQRTQQEDSAVYLCASSLGASGGTEAFFGQGTRLTVV.

This clonotype was seen a few times. The CDR3 loop reads CSARVVGLTEAFF. In DNA, the CDR3 is TGCAGTGCTAGAGTAGTAGGTCTCACTGAAGCTTTCTTT. The chain carries TRBV20-1 and TRBJ1-1; D remains unclear. Germline assignment: CDR1 DFQATT and CDR2 SNEGSKA (reference sequence). Trimming left V 1 base short and J 4 bases short, with 10 bases between. CDR3 length: 13 residues.

This clonotype was counted ten times or more. V and J are TRBV29-1 and TRBJ2-1, with TRBD2 identical over 14 bases. The germline V gene encodes CDR1 SQVTM and CDR2 ANQGSEA. This CDR3 spans 16 amino acids. The V segment lost 5 bases and the J segment 5 bases; nucleotides outside the gene matches: 8. The CDR3 region has the DNA TGCAGCGTTTTTCGGACTAGCGGGGGGTCCCACAATGAGCAGTTCTTC. It is translated as CSVFRTSGGSHNEQFF.

This clonotype was detected a few times. The chain carries TRBV7-2 and TRBJ2-7, with D perhaps given as TRBD1 or TRBD2 (6 bases each). This CDR3 spans 12 amino acids. Deletions cut 5 bases from V and 6 bases from J, with 11 bases between. Germline CDR1 is SGHTA and CDR2 is FQGNSA. This CDR3 is CASSRGGGEQYV. As DNA, the CDR3 is TGTGCCAGCAGCCGAGGAGGGGGCGAGCAGTACGTC.

In this sample, this clonotype turned up a few times. The V and J genes are TRBV2 and TRBJ2-6; D not certain. This CDR3 is built from 16 residues. V lost 5 bases, J lost 0 bases, and 11 bases lay in between. The V gene's germline CDR1 is SNHLY and CDR2 FYNNEI. Written as DNA, the CDR3 is TGTGCCAGCAGTTTCGAGAGAAACTCTGGGGCCAACGTCCTGACTTTC. Its translation: CASSFERNSGANVLTF.

This clonotype has a handful of counts. V usage is TRBV28 and J usage is TRBJ1-5; TRBD1 matches at 8 bases. Germline lookup yields CDR1 MDHEN and CDR2 SYDVKM. V was clipped by 5 bases and J by 4 bases; unmatched bases: 7. The CDR3 is made up of 15 amino acids. CDR3 loop: CASSPDRGGNQPQHF. The CDR3 DNA is TGTGCCAGCAGTCCTGACAGGGGTGGGAATCAGCCCCAGCATTTT.

The V gene is TRBV6-6, the J gene TRBJ2-3, with 7 bases lining up with TRBD2. V shed 1 base, J shed 3 bases, and the junction held 13 bases outside the gene matches. The CDR3 consists of 18 residues. CDR1 MNHNY and CDR2 SVGAGI come from the germline V gene (reference sequence). DNA of the CDR3: TGTGCCAGCAGTTACTGGGGTGTGCGGGGGTCTGGGACAGATACGCAGTATTTT. Its translation is CASSYWGVRGSGTDTQYF.

V gene TRBV24-1 combines with J gene TRBJ1-5; a possible D gene is TRBD1 (5 bases). CDR3 length: 14 residues. Trimming stripped 5 bases from V and 1 base from J, with 8 bases between. Germline V gene data show CDR1 as KGHDR and CDR2 as SFDVKD. This CDR3 reads CATSAGMSNQPQHF. In DNA form, the CDR3 reads TGTGCCACCAGTGCAGGGATGAGCAATCAGCCCCAGCATTTT.

This clonotype occurred many times. The rearrangement links TRBV5-1 to TRBJ2-1; perhaps TRBD1 as D (5 bases). V was shortened by 0 bases and J by 7 bases, with 8 bases between the two germline ends. The CDR3 covers 13 residues. Per germline, CDR1 SGHRS and CDR2 YFSETQ. For the CDR3, the DNA is TGCGCCAGCAGCTTGGCAGGGTCGAATGAGCAGTTCTTC. Translation: CASSLAGSNEQFF.

The rearrangement links TRBV11-2 to TRBJ2-2; D is perhaps TRBD2 (6 bases). The CDR3 consists of 14 residues. V was trimmed by 2 bases and J by 7 bases, leaving 11 bases between them. In germline, CDR1 is SGHAT, CDR2 FQNNGV. The CDR3 is CASSLRLVGGELFF. For the CDR3, the DNA is TGTGCCAGCAGCTTAAGACTAGTCGGCGGGGAGCTGTTTTTT.

The rearrangement links TRBV7-9 to TRBJ1-2, with TRBD1 matching 7 bases. V trimming: 2 bases; J trimming: 3 bases; junction bases outside the gene matches: 9. The CDR3 is 16 residues long. CDR1 is SEHNR, CDR2 FQNEAQ, per germline (reference sequence). CDR3 sequence reads: CASSLRSRQGYYGYTF. As DNA, the CDR3 is TGTGCCAGCAGCTTAAGATCTCGACAGGGTTACTATGGCTACACCTTC.

This clonotype was counted ten times or more. This chain links TRBV7-3 with TRBJ1-6; D might be TRBD1 (5 bases). CDR1 SGHTA and CDR2 FQGTGA come from the germline V gene. This CDR3 contains 13 residues. Trimming shortened V by 2 bases and J by 10 bases, and 9 bases separated the two germline ends. CDR3 in DNA: TGTGCCAGCAGCTTACAGGGTGGGTCACCCCTCCACTTT. It codes for CASSLQGGSPLHF.

This chain joins TRBV3-1 and TRBJ1-1, with D uncertain. Germline V gene sequence: CDR1 LGHDT, CDR2 YNNKEL (reference sequence). CDR3 length equals 13 residues. V dropped 6 bases and J dropped 3 bases, with 11 bases sitting between them. The CDR3 reads CASRRQADTEAFF. In DNA form, the CDR3 reads TGTGCCAGCAGGCGGCAGGCGGACACTGAAGCTTTCTTT.

At least ten counts were recorded for this clonotype. Written as DNA, the CDR3 is TGTGCCAGCAGTGTCCGAGAGGTAGGGAACCCATCCTACGAGCAGTACTTC. This translates into CASSVREVGNPSYEQYF. The rearrangement links TRBV12-3 or TRBV12-4 to TRBJ2-7; D is undetermined. The CDR3 has 17 residues. Trimming shortened V by 5 bases and J by 1 base, and 21 bases separated the two germline ends.

Only a few counts were recorded for this clonotype. The rearrangement uses TRBV7-2 and TRBJ1-2, with D uncertain. The V end was cut by 1 base, the J end by 8 bases, with 14 bases between. The CDR3 covers 14 residues. Germline V CDR1 and CDR2: SGHTA, FQGNSA. CDR3 loop: CASSLGRGFQGYTF. DNA of the CDR3: TGTGCCAGCAGCTTAGGGCGGGGTTTTCAAGGCTACACCTTC.

In its sample, this clonotype was seen a few times. CDR3: CASSPATRGRLMNTEAFF. CDR3 sequence (DNA): TGTGCCAGCTCCCCTGCAACTAGGGGCCGCCTAATGAACACTGAAGCTTTCTTT. The chain uses TRBV25-1 and TRBJ1-1, with D possibly matching TRBD1 (5 bases). CDR3 length: 18 amino acids. The V end lost 8 bases, the J end lost 0 bases, and 25 bases lay between the germline ends. In germline, CDR1 is MGHDK, CDR2 SYGVNS.

J is TRBJ2-3 and V is TRBV20-1; 7 nucleotides match TRBD2. Germline V gene sequence: CDR1 DFQATT, CDR2 SNEGSKA (reference sequence). The CDR3 consists of 14 residues. V lost 4 bases and J lost 0; bases outside the gene matches: 4. The CDR3 DNA sequence: TGCAGTGCTAACAGCGGGGACAGCACAGATACGCAGTATTTT. It codes for CSANSGDSTDTQYF.

The V gene is TRBV4-3, the J gene TRBJ1-6; D remains ambiguous. The V gene's germline CDR1 is LGHNA and CDR2 YSLEER. CDR3 length: 14 residues. V was clipped by 0 bases and J by 8 bases, with 8 bases between them. The CDR3 protein is CASSQDSRDSPLHF. The DNA for the CDR3 is TGCGCCAGCAGCCAAGACTCCCGGGATTCACCCCTCCACTTT.